The 24 T cell receptor beta chains presented below share a single source sample, sequenced in a study of spatial heterogeneity in lung cancer. Study-level findings and limits: In tumors, expanded intratumoral alpha and beta TCR counts tracked mutation counts.

One entry per CDR3 protein, called by TCRdb with MiXCR from the 5' RACE reads. This table has about 10,000 distinct CDR3 sequences, roughly 50% appearing once. Their antigens remain unidentified. Sample time point: sample taken at primary tumor resection. Sequencing was performed on lung tumor tissue, taken at surgery. The receptors shown here come from a female donor with early-stage non-small cell lung cancer.

V gene TRBV20-1 combines with J gene TRBJ2-1; D is possibly TRBD2 (5 bases). V lost 5 bases, J lost 1 base, and 15 bases lay in between. The CDR3 loop spans 15 amino acids. Germline V gene data show CDR1 as DFQATT and CDR2 as SNEGSKA (reference sequence). CDR3 protein: CSAPTASLSYNEQFF. The CDR3 DNA sequence: TGCAGTGCTCCCACAGCTAGCCTTTCCTACAATGAGCAGTTCTTC.

V and J are TRBV27 and TRBJ1-5; perhaps TRBD1 as D (5 bases). Germline V CDR1 and CDR2: MNHEY, SMNVEV (reference sequence). V was cut by 5 bases and J by 0 bases, with 17 bases left in between. The CDR3 is made up of 17 amino acids. CDR3 in DNA: TGTGCCAGCAGTCGAGGCAGGGACGGGGATAGCAATCAGCCCCAGCATTTT. Protein product: CASSRGRDGDSNQPQHF.

This clonotype was picked up a small number of times. The CDR3 region is CASSLYGADAKTQYF. For the CDR3, the DNA is TGCGCCAGCAGCTTGTATGGTGCGGATGCGAAGACCCAGTACTTC. V gene TRBV5-1 combines with J gene TRBJ2-5; D unresolved. The CDR3 loop spans 15 amino acids. Trimming removed 1 base at V and 6 bases at J, with 16 bases between. CDR1 is SGHRS, CDR2 YFSETQ, per germline.

The J gene is TRBJ1-5, the V gene TRBV27; D may be TRBD1 (6 bases). The V gene lost 5 bases and the J gene lost 3 bases, with 11 bases spanning the gap. This CDR3 comprises 14 residues. CDR1 and CDR2 (germline): MNHEY, SMNVEV (reference sequence). CDR3 in DNA: TGTGCCAGCAGTAGGGGGACCGACAATCAGCCCCAGCATTTT. Its protein product is CASSRGTDNQPQHF.

This clonotype was detected only once. The chain combines TRBV6-5 with TRBJ2-1; 13 nucleotides match TRBD2. The CDR3 has 15 amino acids. J lost 4 bases, V lost 6 bases, and 3 bases had no gene match. The V gene's germline CDR1 is MNHEY and CDR2 SVGAGI. CDR3 in DNA: TGTGCCAGCAGCTGGGGACTAGCGGGGTACAATGAGCAGTTCTTC. This codes for CASSWGLAGYNEQFF.

Only a few counts were recorded for this clonotype. V and J are TRBV21-1 and TRBJ2-1; TRBD1, as called in the table, went unchecked against the DNA. TRBV21-1 counts as a pseudogene. This CDR3 spans 13 amino acids. CDR3 sequence (DNA): TGTGATTATACAGGGGGCGCGGACAATGAGCAGTTCTTC. It translates to CDYTGGADNEQFF.

The genes are TRBV7-2 and TRBJ1-6; D unclear. Trimming cost V 4 bases and J 5 bases, with 12 bases left between them. The CDR3 is 15 amino acids. Looked up from germline, CDR1 is SGHTA and CDR2 is FQGNSA. The CDR3: CASSWTAENNSPLHF. In DNA form, the CDR3 reads TGTGCCAGCAGCTGGACGGCAGAGAATAATTCACCCCTCCACTTT.

The J gene is TRBJ2-5, the V gene TRBV3-1; tentative D call: TRBD1 (6 bases). Germline loops: CDR1 LGHDT, CDR2 YNNKEL (reference sequence). V lost 2 bases, J lost 4 bases, and 20 bases lay in between. The CDR3 loop spans 17 amino acids. CDR3 sequence reads: CASSQPRPKGVTETQYF. The CDR3, as DNA: TGTGCCAGCAGCCAACCAAGGCCAAAGGGGGTAACAGAGACCCAGTACTTC.

This clonotype was counted between two and nine times. The rearrangement uses TRBV4-2 and TRBJ1-2; D ambiguous. V was clipped by 6 bases and J by 0 bases, with 14 bases between them. Germline V lookup: CDR1 LGHNA, CDR2 YNFKEQ. The CDR3 spans 15 residues. CDR3 sequence: CASSPRAGSNYGYTF. CDR3 sequence (DNA): TGTGCCAGCAGTCCTAGGGCTGGATCTAACTATGGCTACACCTTC.

In this sample, this clonotype is medium-sized. The chain recombines TRBV4-2 with TRBJ1-1; a possible D gene is TRBD1 (6 bases). The CDR3 length is 14 residues. The germline V gene has CDR1 LGHNA and CDR2 YNFKEQ. V shed 4 bases and J shed 2 bases, with 11 bases lying between them. CDR3 sequence reads: CASSRGQINTEAFF. Here the CDR3 DNA reads TGTGCCAGCAGCCGAGGACAGATAAACACTGAAGCTTTCTTT.

This clonotype was recorded only once. The J gene is TRBJ1-1, the V gene TRBV12-3 or TRBV12-4; 9 bases are a match to TRBD1. The CDR3 length is 14 residues. V lost 6 bases and J lost 6; bases outside the gene matches: 8. The CDR3 DNA reads TGTGCCAGCAGCCGGACAGGGGTAAGCGCTGAAGCTTTCTTT. Translating gives CASSRTGVSAEAFF.

This chain joins TRBV27 and TRBJ2-5, with a possible D match to TRBD2 (6 bases). With 4 bases removed from V and 3 bases from J, the gap between germline ends came to 6 bases. This CDR3 has 12 residues. Germline CDR1 reads MNHEY; CDR2 reads SMNVEV (reference sequence). The CDR3 here is CASSWGEETQYF. The CDR3 nucleotides are TGTGCCAGCAGTTGGGGGGAAGAGACCCAGTACTTC.

The J gene is TRBJ1-1, the V gene TRBV14, with D unresolved. V was clipped by 1 base and J by 11 bases, with 11 bases between them. CDR3 length: 12 residues. CDR1 is SGHDN and CDR2 is FVKESK in the germline V gene. The CDR3 protein is CASSQAAGKAFF. The CDR3 bases are TGTGCCAGCAGCCAAGCGGCGGGGAAGGCTTTCTTT.

The V call is TRBV15, the J call TRBJ2-7, with 8 bases lining up with TRBD1. V was pared by 2 bases and J by 3 bases, with 6 bases of the junction left unmatched. CDR1 and CDR2 from the germline V gene are LNHNV and YYDKDF (reference sequence). The CDR3 runs to 15 residues. In DNA form, the CDR3 reads TGTGCCACCAGCAGAACAGGGGGAGTACGCTACGAGCAGTACTTC. This translates into CATSRTGGVRYEQYF.

CDR3 coding DNA: TGTGCCAGCAGCTTAGCGTTTCAGGGGAACACTGAAGCTTTCTTT. Protein sequence: CASSLAFQGNTEAFF. V gene TRBV7-2 combines with J gene TRBJ1-1; possible D gene TRBD1, 5 bases. Per the germline V gene, CDR1 is SGHTA and CDR2 is FQGNSA. The CDR3 totals 15 residues. Trimming took off 0 bases at V and 1 base at J, with 9 bases between the two ends.

J is TRBJ2-3 and V is TRBV9; no clear D. Looked up from germline, CDR1 is SGDLS and CDR2 is YYNGEE. The V end was cut by 3 bases, the J end by 7 bases, with 12 bases between. This CDR3 is 13 amino acids long. In DNA, the CDR3 is TGTGCCAGCAGCGGTCCGGCTACTTATACGCAGTATTTT. Translating it yields CASSGPATYTQYF.

On this clonotype itself: Germline is not matched at one junction end, which may reflect a read error. The genes are TRBV5-1 and TRBJ2-6; the D gene is possibly TRBD1 (5 bases). Looked up from germline, CDR1 is SGHRS and CDR2 is YFSETQ. The CDR3 runs 14 residues. The CDR3 DNA sequence: TGCGCCAGCAGCAGGGCCTCTGGGGCCAACGTCCTGACTTTT. Its protein product is CASSRASGANVLTF.

The chain recombines TRBV4-1 with TRBJ2-3, with D unclear. The CDR3 totals 14 residues. Between the trimmed V and J ends, which lost 4 bases and 5 bases, there was a span of 13 bases. The germline CDR1 and CDR2 sequences are MGHRA and YSYEKL. The CDR3 region has the DNA TGCGCCAGCAGCCCCCGGCCACAAGGAGATACGCAGTATTTT. It translates to CASSPRPQGDTQYF.

V gene TRBV14 combines with J gene TRBJ1-3, with 8 bases aligning to TRBD1. The germline gives CDR1 SGHDN, CDR2 FVKESK. The ends lost 5 bases at V and 0 bases at J; junction bases unmatched: 12. The CDR3 runs to 18 residues. The CDR3 region has the DNA TGTGCCAGCAGCTCCCGACAGGGGATCCTGAGCTCTGGAAACACCATATATTTT. This gives the protein CASSSRQGILSSGNTIYF.

This clonotype was detected only a few times. The V and J genes are TRBV7-2 and TRBJ2-5, with D unclear. The CDR3 consists of 12 residues. V was pared by 0 bases and J by 1 base, with 0 bases between. The germline V gene has CDR1 SGHTA and CDR2 FQGNSA. The chain's CDR3 is CASSLAQETQYF. DNA for the CDR3: TGTGCCAGCAGCTTAGCCCAAGAGACCCAGTACTTC.

The chain has TRBV5-1 and TRBJ1-2, with 9 nucleotides matching TRBD1. Unmatched junction bases numbered 8, after V lost 0 bases and J lost 8 bases. Looked up from germline, CDR1 is SGHRS and CDR2 is YFSETQ. The CDR3 consists of 15 residues. Here the CDR3 reads CASSLGPGQGDGYTF. CDR3 DNA sequence: TGCGCCAGCAGCTTGGGGCCGGGACAGGGTGACGGCTACACCTTC.

The V call is TRBV7-8, the J call TRBJ2-7; D not certain. The CDR3 runs to 14 residues. Germline CDR1 and CDR2: SGHVS and FQNEAQ. Trimming shortened V by 3 bases and J by 2 bases, and 11 bases separated the two germline ends. CDR3: CASSLRGATYEQYF. CDR3 bases: TGTGCCAGCAGCTTGAGAGGCGCAACCTACGAGCAGTACTTC.

CDR3 nucleotides: TGTGCCAGCAGCTACCCTAACAGGGAGGGCACTGAAGCTTTCTTT. It yields the protein CASSYPNREGTEAFF. This chain links TRBV12-3 or TRBV12-4 with TRBJ1-1, with D possibly TRBD1 on 6 matching bases. The length of the CDR3 is 15 residues. Trimming removed 6 bases from V and 4 bases from J, with 18 bases in between.

This clonotype is classed as medium-sized. The rearrangement joins TRBV12-3 or TRBV12-4 to TRBJ1-2, with 8 bases identical to TRBD1. The CDR3 covers 15 residues. With 5 bases clipped from V and 8 bases from J, the junction kept 13 bases outside the gene matches. CDR3 DNA: TGTGCCAGCAGTATCCGGACAGGGAGGGGTGAGGGCTACACCTTC. Amino acid sequence: CASSIRTGRGEGYTF.